One and the same sample provided the 9 T cell receptor beta chains below, sequenced in a study of T cell repertoires in cytomegalovirus infection. In TCRdb, the reads were re-called with MiXCR into one record per CDR3 protein. Among approximately 590,000 distinct CDR3 sequences listed, just under 40% were seen once. These TCRs are of unknown antigen specificity. Sequenced here: cultured PBMCs, sampled from culture after CMV antigen stimulation. Source of these receptors: a human donor in good health (CMV status not recorded). Some clones in this sample may be carry-over from other donors' samples.

The chain recombines TRBV3-1 with TRBJ2-7; TRBD1 matches 9 bases. Trimming removed 3 bases from V and 3 bases from J; junction bases left unmatched: 12. CDR3 length: 17 amino acids. Germline V gene data show CDR1 as LGHDT and CDR2 as YNNKEL (reference sequence). In DNA, the CDR3 is TGTGCCAGCAGCCACATACCGGGACAGGGACCAAACTACGAGCAGTACTTC. The encoded protein is CASSHIPGQGPNYEQYF.

This clonotype has a handful of counts. The genes are TRBV4-1 and TRBJ1-5; D is uncertain. The CDR3 runs 13 residues. Germline V gene data show CDR1 as MGHRA and CDR2 as YSYEKL. Trimming removed 0 bases from V and 6 bases from J, with 6 bases in between. The chain's CDR3 is CASSQDEIQPQHF. The CDR3 DNA reads TGCGCCAGCAGCCAAGATGAGATTCAGCCCCAGCATTTT.

This clonotype was seen more than once but under ten times. This rearrangement joins TRBV27 to TRBJ1-6; possible D gene TRBD1, 6 bases. The CDR3 consists of 14 residues. Germline lookup yields CDR1 MNHEY and CDR2 SMNVEV (reference sequence). Between the trimmed V and J ends, which lost 6 bases and 13 bases, there was a span of 19 bases. The CDR3 region is CASSIDRNNFPLHF. CDR3 coding DNA: TGTGCCAGCAGCATTGACAGGAACAACTTTCCCCTCCACTTT.

Remarks on this clonotype: Germline and junction disagree at one end, which may indicate a read error. The chain recombines TRBV7-2 with TRBJ1-4; unclear D gene. The length of the CDR3 is 13 residues. CDR1 and CDR2 from the germline V gene are SGHTA and FQGNSA. The CDR3, as DNA: TGTGCCAGCAGCTTACGAACTTATGAAAAACTGTTTTTT. Its translation is CASSLRTYEKLFF.

V and J are TRBV28 and TRBJ2-7; weak D call: TRBD1 (5 bases). Germline CDR1 and CDR2: MDHEN and SYDVKM. V was clipped by 0 bases and J by 0 bases, with 15 bases between them. The CDR3 is made up of 17 amino acids. The CDR3 DNA follows: TGTGCCAGCAGTTTATGGCTGCAGGGTGTGCCCTCCTACGAGCAGTACTTC. It is translated as CASSLWLQGVPSYEQYF.

DNA for the CDR3: TGCGCCAGCAGCCAAGTGGGGGGGACCCGAGAGACCCAGTACTTC. It is translated as CASSQVGGTRETQYF. The rearrangement uses TRBV4-1 and TRBJ2-5; 7 bases fit TRBD2. The germline CDR1 and CDR2 sequences are MGHRA and YSYEKL. V gave up 1 base and J gave up 4 bases; unmatched junction bases: 6. This CDR3 contains 15 residues.

The V gene is TRBV6-2 or TRBV6-3, the J gene TRBJ2-2; 9 bases match TRBD1. Germline V CDR1 and CDR2: MNHEY, SVGEGT. This CDR3 is 18 amino acids long. The trim removed 2 bases at V and 2 bases at J, leaving 9 bases unmatched. CDR3 sequence reads: CASSYSPGQGLNTGELFF. The CDR3 region has the DNA TGTGCCAGCAGTTACAGCCCTGGACAGGGGTTAAACACCGGGGAGCTGTTTTTT.

This clonotype was detected only once. This sequence joins TRBV5-1 and TRBJ2-5, with 7 nucleotides matching TRBD2. The V gene's germline CDR1 is SGHRS and CDR2 YFSETQ. J gave up 7 bases and V 2 bases, and 20 bases lay outside the gene matches. The CDR3 extends over 18 amino acids. The CDR3 sequence: CASSLASPSSGTIGTQYF. Written as DNA, the CDR3 is TGCGCCAGCAGCTTAGCGTCCCCTTCTAGCGGAACTATAGGGACCCAGTACTTC. The variable domain in full, with the rest retrieved from reference TRBV5-1 and TRBJ2-5, is KAGVTQTPRYLIKTRGQQVTLSCSPISGHRSVSWYQQTPGQGLQFLFEYFSETQRNKGNFPGRFSGRQFSNSRSEMNVSTLELGDSALYLCASSLASPSSGTIGTQYFGPGTRLLVL.

The V and J genes are TRBV20-1 and TRBJ2-5, with D perhaps matching TRBD1 (6 bases). The CDR3 sequence is 17 residues long. V was pared by 3 bases and J by 1 base, with 21 bases between. In germline, CDR1 is DFQATT, CDR2 SNEGSKA (reference sequence). CDR3 nucleotides: TGCAGTGCTAGCGACCTCCGGGACATTCCGCTCCAAGAGACCCAGTACTTC. Its protein is CSASDLRDIPLQETQYF.